Listed here are 6 T cell receptor beta chains from one sample, sequenced in a study of T cell repertoires in cytomegalovirus infection. TCRdb fed the reads into MiXCR, producing one record per CDR3 protein. The sample yields more than 650,000 distinct CDR3 sequences, approximately 40% seen once. Sequenced: PBMCs. Receptors originate from a human donor in good health (CMV status not recorded). Some clones in this sample may be carry-over from other donors' samples.

Only a few counts were recorded for this clonotype. The genes are TRBV6-6 and TRBJ1-5; TRBD1 matches 11 bases. CDR3 size: 15 residues. Germline V gene data show CDR1 as MNHNY and CDR2 as SVGAGI (reference sequence). The J segment lost 2 bases and the V segment lost 6 bases, leaving 3 bases of the junction unmatched. The CDR3 reads CASSTGQGGNQPQHF. The CDR3 coding sequence is TGTGCCAGCAGCACGGGACAGGGGGGCAATCAGCCCCAGCATTTT.

This clonotype showed up just a few times. CDR3 in DNA: TGCAGTGCTAGAAAGGGACAGGGGGGCGAGCAGTACTTC. This sequence encodes CSARKGQGGEQYF. The genes are TRBV20-1 and TRBJ2-7; 11 bases align to TRBD1. Trimming removed 2 bases from V and 6 bases from J; junction bases left unmatched: 3. Germline V gene data show CDR1 as DFQATT and CDR2 as SNEGSKA (reference sequence). The CDR3 loop spans 13 amino acids.

This chain uses TRBV28 with TRBJ2-5; 9 bases map to TRBD1. With V trimmed by 2 bases and J by 7 bases, 8 bases remained unmatched. Germline CDR1 MDHEN, CDR2 SYDVKM. This CDR3 has 15 residues. The CDR3 here is CASSLRQGGVRTQYF. CDR3 DNA: TGTGCCAGCAGTTTAAGACAGGGGGGCGTCAGGACCCAGTACTTC.

The rearrangement joins TRBV20-1 to TRBJ1-2; D gene ambiguous. The CDR3 length is 12 residues. CDR1 DFQATT and CDR2 SNEGSKA come from the germline V gene (reference sequence). The germline V and J ends were trimmed by 5 bases and 4 bases, with 11 bases remaining between them. The CDR3 sequence: CSAPDGLYGYTF. DNA of the CDR3: TGCAGTGCTCCGGACGGCCTCTATGGCTACACCTTC.

The V gene is TRBV14, the J gene TRBJ2-3, with 7 bases lining up with TRBD2. The J segment lost 4 bases and the V segment lost 0 bases, leaving 10 bases of the junction unmatched. This CDR3 region has 17 residues. Germline V gene lookup returns CDR1 SGHDN and CDR2 FVKESK. CDR3 residues: CASSQEITSVLPDTQYF. As DNA, the CDR3 is TGTGCCAGCAGCCAAGAGATTACTAGCGTCCTCCCAGATACGCAGTATTTT.

This rearrangement joins TRBV7-2 to TRBJ1-1; D is uncertain. Germline CDR1 SGHTA, CDR2 FQGNSA. The CDR3 extends over 14 amino acids. V lost 7 bases and J lost 1, with 13 bases in between. The CDR3 nucleotides are TGTGCCAGCACCCCTAGGCCTGGGAACACTGAAGCTTTCTTT. Its translation is CASTPRPGNTEAFF.